These T cell receptor beta chains were read from a single sample in a study of type 1 regulatory T cells. Via MiXCR, TCRdb re-called the reads, giving one row per CDR3 protein. The repertoire holds roughly 71,000 distinct CDR3 sequences, with roughly three fifths as singletons. The antigens for these receptors are not known. Input material: cultured T cells, either the whole culture or a sorted T cell fraction (not recorded which). The receptors originated from a human donor in good health. CDR3s include the opening cysteine and the closing phenylalanine or tryptophan. A D gene is named only where the DNA matches it firmly. Not every row has a clone size; where given, it reads once, few, many or a size class.

TGTGCCAGCAGCGGCCGGGACGGAGGTGTGGAGACCCAGTACTTC | CASSGRDGGVETQYF | TRBJ2-5 | . | . | TRBV7-9
TGTGCCAGCAGGATGGGACAGTTCTACGAGCAGTACTTC | CASRMGQFYEQYF | TRBJ2-7 | TRBD1 | . | TRBV28
TGTGCCAGCTCACTAATGGACAGGCCGACCACTGAAGCTTTCTTT | CASSLMDRPTTEAFF | TRBJ1-1 | TRBD1 | . | TRBV18
TGCGCCAGCATGGGCCTTAGCGGGATGACCTACAATGAGCAGTTCTTC | CASMGLSGMTYNEQFF | TRBJ2-1 | TRBD2 | few | TRBV5-1
TGTGCCAGCAAGGTAGCGGATAAATACAATGAGCAGTTCTTC | CASKVADKYNEQFF | TRBJ2-1 | . | few | TRBV6-5
TGTGCCAGCAGTGAAGGCTTACTAGCGGGAGAGTACAATGAGCAGTTCTTC | CASSEGLLAGEYNEQFF | TRBJ2-1 | TRBD2 | . | TRBV6-1
TGCGCCAGCAGCCCGGACATGACTAGCACAGATACGCAGTATTTT | CASSPDMTSTDTQYF | TRBJ2-3 | . | . | TRBV5-1
TGCAGTGCTAGCGGGACAGAGAGCTCCTACAATGAGCAGTTCTTC | CSASGTESSYNEQFF | TRBJ2-1 | TRBD1 | . | TRBV20-1
TGCGCCAGCAGCTTGGACGGCTCTGGGGCCAACGTCCTGACTTTC | CASSLDGSGANVLTF | TRBJ2-6 | . | large | TRBV5-1
TGCGCCAGCAGCCGCGCCGGGACTAGCGGGGGGAGCTCCTACAATGAGCAGTTCTTC | CASSRAGTSGGSSYNEQFF | TRBJ2-1 | TRBD2 | few | TRBV4-1
TGCGCCAGCAGCCAAGGCACGGGGTACGAGCAGTACTTC | CASSQGTGYEQYF | TRBJ2-7 | . | . | TRBV4-1
TGTGCCAGCAGCATAACAGGGGGCAATGGCTACACCTTC | CASSITGGNGYTF | TRBJ1-2 | TRBD1 | few | TRBV7-8
TGTGCCATCAGGACAGGACAAGTCTCCGATACGCAGTATTTT | CAIRTGQVSDTQYF | TRBJ2-3 | . | many | TRBV10-3
TGTGCCAGCAGCTTAGAACTCGGCACCCAGTACTTC | CASSLELGTQYF | TRBJ2-5 | . | . | TRBV7-7
TGTGCCAGCAGTCCACCGGGACTAGCGGGGGTCTACGAGCAGTACTTC | CASSPPGLAGVYEQYF | TRBJ2-7 | TRBD2 | . | TRBV7-2
TGCGCCAGCAGCCAAGTAGGGACTAGCGGGAGCTCCTACGAGCAGTACTTC | CASSQVGTSGSSYEQYF | TRBJ2-7 | TRBD2 | . | TRBV4-1
TGTGCCAGCAGCTTTGTAGGGGGAACCGGGGAGCTGTTTTTT | CASSFVGGTGELFF | TRBJ2-2 | . | . | TRBV7-9
TGTGCCAGCAGCCCCTCGAGGGCTAGCGGTTACGAGCAGTACTTC | CASSPSRASGYEQYF | TRBJ2-7 | TRBD2 | once | TRBV7-2
TGTGCCAGCAGCTCCGGACAGGGGAACTACGAGCAGTACTTC | CASSSGQGNYEQYF | TRBJ2-7 | TRBD1 | . | TRBV7-2
TGTGCCAGCAGCCCGGGACTAGCGGTTTCCCGCTCCTACAATGAGCAGTTCTTC | CASSPGLAVSRSYNEQFF | TRBJ2-1 | TRBD2 | . | TRBV9
TGTGCCAGCAGCACCACTAGCGGGGGACATCAGTTCTTC | CASSTTSGGHQFF | TRBJ2-1 | TRBD2 | few | TRBV9
TGTGCCAGCAGCTTAGATCAGAGGAATGAGCAGTTCTTC | CASSLDQRNEQFF | TRBJ2-1 | . | few | TRBV11-2
TGTGCCAGCAGCAAAGGCCCACTAGCGGGAGATTACAATGAGCAGTTCTTC | CASSKGPLAGDYNEQFF | TRBJ2-1 | . | few | TRBV21-1
TGTGCCAGCAGTGAAGAAGGACAACTCACTGAAGCTTTCTTT | CASSEEGQLTEAFF | TRBJ1-1 | . | . | TRBV6-1
TGTGCCAGCAGTGAAGAGACGGTATGGGGTGAAGCTTTCTTT | CASSEETVWGEAFF | TRBJ1-1 | . | . | TRBV2
TGTGCCAGTAGAAACGGACAGGGGGCAAAGTATTCACCCCTCCACTTT | CASRNGQGAKYSPLHF | TRBJ1-6 | TRBD1 | . | TRBV19
TGTGCCAGCAGCTCCCCGGGACAGGTCGGAGAGACCCAGTACTTC | CASSSPGQVGETQYF | TRBJ2-5 | TRBD1 | . | TRBV5-4
TGCAGTGCTAGGACAGACAGGGGCCCACCGTACTACGAGCAGTACTTC | CSARTDRGPPYYEQYF | TRBJ2-7 | TRBD1 | once | TRBV20-1
TGCGCCAGCAGCTCAAGGACTAGCGGAAGCTCCTACAATGAGCAGTTCTTC | CASSSRTSGSSYNEQFF | TRBJ2-1 | TRBD2 | . | TRBV5-1
TGCGCCAGCAAAGATCTAACATACAGGGCTTCTAACTATGGCTACACCTTC | CASKDLTYRASNYGYTF | TRBJ1-2 | . | . | TRBV4-1
TGTGCCAGCAGTTTTGCCCTTCAATCAAACTCCTACAATGAGCAGTTCTTC | CASSFALQSNSYNEQFF | TRBJ2-1 | . | few | TRBV12-3/TRBV12-4